This T cell receptor (beta chain) was obtained from a study of human T cells and chemical hapten exposure. TCRdb reanalysed the RACE reads using MiXCR and keeps one entry per CDR3 protein. The sample has more than 85,000 distinct CDR3 sequences, approximately 9% seen once. Time point specified: pre-sensitization, week 0. As to treatment: therapeutic diphenylcyclopropenone sensitization with weekly scalp DPC. This clonotype has at least ten counts. The source was whole blood, collected in connection with sensitization to the hapten diphenylcyclopropenone (DPC). The receptor was isolated from a man aged 35 to 55 with alopecia areata. Some clones in this sample may be carry-over from other donors' samples.

The CDR3 here is CSVNRVPYEQYV. For the CDR3, the DNA is TGCAGCGTGAACAGGGTTCCCTACGAGCAGTACGTC. The V call is TRBV29-1, the J call TRBJ2-7, with D perhaps TRBD1 (6 bases). V was pared by 6 bases and J by 2 bases, with 11 bases between. From germline, CDR1 is SQVTM and CDR2 ANQGSEA. CDR3 length: 12 residues.